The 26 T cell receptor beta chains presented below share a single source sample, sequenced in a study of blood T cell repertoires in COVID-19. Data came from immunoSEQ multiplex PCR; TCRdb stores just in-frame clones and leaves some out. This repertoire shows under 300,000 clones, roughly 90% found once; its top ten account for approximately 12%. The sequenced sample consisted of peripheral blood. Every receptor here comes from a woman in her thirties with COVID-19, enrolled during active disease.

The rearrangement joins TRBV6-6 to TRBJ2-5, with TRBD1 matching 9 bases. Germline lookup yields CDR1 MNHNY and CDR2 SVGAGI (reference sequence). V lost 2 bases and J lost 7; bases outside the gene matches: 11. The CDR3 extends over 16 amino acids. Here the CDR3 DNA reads TGTGCCAGCAGTTACAGCGGACAGGGGCAGCTCCTGACCCAGTACTTC. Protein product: CASSYSGQGQLLTQYF.

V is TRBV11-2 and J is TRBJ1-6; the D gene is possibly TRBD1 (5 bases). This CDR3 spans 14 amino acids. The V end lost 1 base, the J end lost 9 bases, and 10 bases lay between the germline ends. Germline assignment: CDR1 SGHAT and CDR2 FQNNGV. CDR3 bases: TGTGCCAGCAGCTTAGTAAGGGGCGGTTCACCCCTCCACTTT. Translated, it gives CASSLVRGGSPLHF.

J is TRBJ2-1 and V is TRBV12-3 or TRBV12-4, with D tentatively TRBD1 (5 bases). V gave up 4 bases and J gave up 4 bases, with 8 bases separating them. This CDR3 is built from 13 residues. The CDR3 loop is CASSWGGYNEQFF. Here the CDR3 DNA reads TGTGCCAGCAGTTGGGGCGGTTACAATGAGCAGTTCTTC.

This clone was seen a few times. DNA of the CDR3: TGTGCCACCGACAGGGGGGGCGGGGAGCTGTTTTTT. It translates to CATDRGGGELFF. V and J are TRBV24-1 and TRBJ2-2; 9 bases line up with TRBD1. This CDR3 comprises 12 residues. Germline assignment: CDR1 KGHDR and CDR2 SFDVKD. V trimming: 9 bases; J trimming: 7 bases; junction bases outside the gene matches: 2.

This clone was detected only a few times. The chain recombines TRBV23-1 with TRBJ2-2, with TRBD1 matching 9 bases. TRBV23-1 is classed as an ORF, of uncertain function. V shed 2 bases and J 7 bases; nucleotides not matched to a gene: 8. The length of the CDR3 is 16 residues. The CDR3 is CASSQPEQGAHGELFF. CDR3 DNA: TGCGCCAGCAGTCAACCCGAACAGGGGGCGCACGGGGAGCTGTTTTTT.

The CDR3 bases are TGTGCCAGCAGCCCGACTACTCTCGCGCAGTATTTT. Translation: CASSPTTLAQYF. The rearrangement uses TRBV3-1 (or the pseudogene TRBV3-2) and TRBJ2-3; weak D call: TRBD2 (5 bases). V was pared by 4 bases and J by 10 bases, with 12 bases between. The CDR3 is 12 amino acids. Germline lookup yields CDR1 LGHDT and CDR2 YNNKEL (reference sequence).

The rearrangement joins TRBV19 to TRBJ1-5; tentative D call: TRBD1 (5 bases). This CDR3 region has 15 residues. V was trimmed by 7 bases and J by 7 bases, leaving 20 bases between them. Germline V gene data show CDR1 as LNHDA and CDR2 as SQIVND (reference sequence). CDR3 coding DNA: TGTGCCAGTACTAACCGGGGGAGTGGAATGCAGCCCCAGCATTTT. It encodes CASTNRGSGMQPQHF.

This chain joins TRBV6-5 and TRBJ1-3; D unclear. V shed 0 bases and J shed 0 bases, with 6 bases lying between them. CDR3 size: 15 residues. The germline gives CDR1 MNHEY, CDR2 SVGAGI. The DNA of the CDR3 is TGTGCCAGCAGTTACTCGAGCACCTCTGGAAACACCATATATTTT. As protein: CASSYSSTSGNTIYF.

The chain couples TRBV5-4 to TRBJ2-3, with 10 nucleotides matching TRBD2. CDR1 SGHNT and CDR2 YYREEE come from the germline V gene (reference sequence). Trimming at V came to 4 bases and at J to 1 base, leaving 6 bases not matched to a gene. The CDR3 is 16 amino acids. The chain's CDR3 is CASSPLLAGGTDTQYF. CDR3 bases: TGTGCCAGCAGCCCCCTTCTAGCGGGGGGCACAGATACGCAGTATTTT.

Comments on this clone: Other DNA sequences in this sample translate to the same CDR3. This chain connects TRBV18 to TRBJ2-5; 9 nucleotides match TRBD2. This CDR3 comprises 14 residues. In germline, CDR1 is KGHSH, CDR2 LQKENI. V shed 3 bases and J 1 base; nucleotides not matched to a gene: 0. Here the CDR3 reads CASSPRGGQETQYF. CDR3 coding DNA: TGTGCCAGCTCACCGCGGGGGGGCCAAGAGACCCAGTACTTC.

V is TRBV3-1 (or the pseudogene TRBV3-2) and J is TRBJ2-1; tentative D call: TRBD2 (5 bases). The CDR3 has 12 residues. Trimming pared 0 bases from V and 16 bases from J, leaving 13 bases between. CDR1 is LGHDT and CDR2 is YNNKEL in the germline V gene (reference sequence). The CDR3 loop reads CASSQDGRVEFF. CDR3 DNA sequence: TGTGCCAGCAGCCAAGATGGGCGGGTAGAATTCTTC.

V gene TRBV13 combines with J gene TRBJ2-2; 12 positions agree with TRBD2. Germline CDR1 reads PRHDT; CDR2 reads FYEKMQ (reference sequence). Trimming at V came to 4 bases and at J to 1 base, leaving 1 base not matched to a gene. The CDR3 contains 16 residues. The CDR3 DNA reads TGTGCCAGCAGCTCGGGACTAGCGGGGAACACCGGGGAGCTGTTTTTT. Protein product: CASSSGLAGNTGELFF.

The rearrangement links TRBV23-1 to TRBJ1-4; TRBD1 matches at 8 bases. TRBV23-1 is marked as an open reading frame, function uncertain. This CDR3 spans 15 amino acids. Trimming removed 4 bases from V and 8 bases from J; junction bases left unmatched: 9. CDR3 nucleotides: TGCGCCAGCAGTCTTCGACAGGGGAAGGCCGAAAAACTGTTTTTT. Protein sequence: CASSLRQGKAEKLFF.

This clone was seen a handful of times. The CDR3 sequence: CASSPRTGYGEQYF. The DNA of the CDR3 is TGTGCCAGCAGCCCCCGGACAGGGTATGGCGAGCAGTACTTC. The chain couples TRBV7-2 to TRBJ2-7, with 8 bases identical to TRBD1. With 5 bases clipped from V and 6 bases from J, the junction kept 9 bases outside the gene matches. Germline CDR1 and CDR2: SGHTA and FQGNSA. The CDR3 runs to 14 residues.

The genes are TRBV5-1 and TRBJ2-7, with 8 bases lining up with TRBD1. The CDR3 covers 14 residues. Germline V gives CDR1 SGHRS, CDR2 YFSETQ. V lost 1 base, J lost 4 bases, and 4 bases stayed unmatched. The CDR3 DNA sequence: TGCGCCAGCAGCTTGTGGACAGGGAATTACGAGCAGTACTTC. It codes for CASSLWTGNYEQYF. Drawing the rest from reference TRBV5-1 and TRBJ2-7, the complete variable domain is KAGVTQTPRYLIKTRGQQVTLSCSPISGHRSVSWYQQTPGQGLQFLFEYFSETQRNKGNFPGRFSGRQFSNSRSEMNVSTLELGDSALYLCASSLWTGNYEQYFGPGTRLTVT.

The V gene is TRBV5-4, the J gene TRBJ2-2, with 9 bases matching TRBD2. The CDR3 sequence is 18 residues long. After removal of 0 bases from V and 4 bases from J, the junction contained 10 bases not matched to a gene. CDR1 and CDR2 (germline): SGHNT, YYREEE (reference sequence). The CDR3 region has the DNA TGTGCCAGCAGCTTGGCCGTAACGACTAGCGGCACCACCGGGGAGCTGTTTTTT. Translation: CASSLAVTTSGTTGELFF.

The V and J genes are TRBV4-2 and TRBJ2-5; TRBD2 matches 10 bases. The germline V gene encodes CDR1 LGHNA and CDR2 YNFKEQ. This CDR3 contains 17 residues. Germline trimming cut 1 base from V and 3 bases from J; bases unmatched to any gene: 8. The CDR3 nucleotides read TGTGCCAGCAGCCAAGGCCCCAGCGGGGGGGCCGAAGAGACCCAGTACTTC. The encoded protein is CASSQGPSGGAEETQYF.

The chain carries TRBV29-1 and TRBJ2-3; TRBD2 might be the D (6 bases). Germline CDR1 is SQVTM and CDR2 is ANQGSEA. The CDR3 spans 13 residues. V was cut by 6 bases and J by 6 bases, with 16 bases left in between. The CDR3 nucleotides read TGCAGCGTAGGTCGGGGGTTCGCGGATACGCAGTATTTT. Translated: CSVGRGFADTQYF.

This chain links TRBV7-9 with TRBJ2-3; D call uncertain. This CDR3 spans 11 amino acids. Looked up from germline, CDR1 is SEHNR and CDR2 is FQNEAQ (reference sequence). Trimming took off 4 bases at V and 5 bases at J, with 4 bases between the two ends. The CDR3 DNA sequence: TGTGCCAGCAGCTACGGAGATACGCAGTATTTT. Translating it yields CASSYGDTQYF.

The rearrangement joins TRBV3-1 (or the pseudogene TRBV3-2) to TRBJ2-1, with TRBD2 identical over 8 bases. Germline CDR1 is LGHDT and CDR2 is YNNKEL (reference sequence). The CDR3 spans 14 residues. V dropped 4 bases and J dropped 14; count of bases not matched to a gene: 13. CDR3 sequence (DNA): TGTGCCAGCAGCCCGAGATTCAGCGGGGGCCAGGAGTTCTTC. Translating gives CASSPRFSGGQEFF.

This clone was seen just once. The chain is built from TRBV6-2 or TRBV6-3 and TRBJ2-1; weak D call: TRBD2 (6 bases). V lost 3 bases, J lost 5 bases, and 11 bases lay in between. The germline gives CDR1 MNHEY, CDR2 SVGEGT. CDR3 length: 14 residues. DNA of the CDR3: TGTGCCAGCAGTTATTTCGGAGGGGACAATGAGCAGTTCTTC. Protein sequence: CASSYFGGDNEQFF.

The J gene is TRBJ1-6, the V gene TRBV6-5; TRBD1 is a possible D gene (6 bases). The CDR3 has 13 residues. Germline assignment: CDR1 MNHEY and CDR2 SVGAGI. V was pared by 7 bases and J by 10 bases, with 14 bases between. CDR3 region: CASKIQGGSPLHF. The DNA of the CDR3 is TGTGCCAGCAAAATACAGGGAGGGTCACCCCTCCACTTT.

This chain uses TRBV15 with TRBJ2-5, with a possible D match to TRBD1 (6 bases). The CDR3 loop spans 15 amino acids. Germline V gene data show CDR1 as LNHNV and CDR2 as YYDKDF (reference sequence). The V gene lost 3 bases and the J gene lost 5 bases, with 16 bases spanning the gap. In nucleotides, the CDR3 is TGTGCCACCAGCAGTCTCGCAGGGGCGTGGGAGACCCAGTACTTC. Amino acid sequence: CATSSLAGAWETQYF. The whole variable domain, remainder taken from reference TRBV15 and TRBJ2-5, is DAMVIQNPRYQVTQFGKPVTLSCSQTLNHNVMYWYQQKSSQAPKLLFHYYDKDFNNEADTPDNFQSRRPNTSFCFLDIRSPGLGDTAMYLCATSSLAGAWETQYFGPGTRLLVL.

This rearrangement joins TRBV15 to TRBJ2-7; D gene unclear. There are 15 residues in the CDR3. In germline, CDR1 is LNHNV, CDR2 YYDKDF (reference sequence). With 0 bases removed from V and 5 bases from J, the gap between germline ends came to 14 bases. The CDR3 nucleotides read TGTGCCACCAGCAGAGATCAGGTCAGCTACCACGAGCAGTACTTC. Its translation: CATSRDQVSYHEQYF.

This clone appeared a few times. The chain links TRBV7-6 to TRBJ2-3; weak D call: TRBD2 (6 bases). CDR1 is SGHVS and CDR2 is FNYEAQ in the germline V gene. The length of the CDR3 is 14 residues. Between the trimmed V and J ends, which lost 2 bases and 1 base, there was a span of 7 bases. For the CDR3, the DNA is TGTGCCAGCAGCTTATGGGAGGGCACAGATACGCAGTATTTT. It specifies CASSLWEGTDTQYF.

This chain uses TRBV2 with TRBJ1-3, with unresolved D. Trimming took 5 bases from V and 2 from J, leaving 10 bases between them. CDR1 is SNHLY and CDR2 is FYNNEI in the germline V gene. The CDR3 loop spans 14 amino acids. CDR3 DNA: TGTGCCAGCAGTCACGACAAAACTGGAAACACCATATATTTT. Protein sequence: CASSHDKTGNTIYF.